Below, one T cell receptor (beta chain) is given with its context. This clonotype was observed at least ten times. The antigen this receptor binds is unknown. The sample holds no much larger clone one base away, and base qualities are not on file. This sample was taken from a study of T-cell memory formation after mild COVID-19 (dated by TCRdb to the early 2020s). About the full investigation: TCR sequence clusters from the two donors were found to be largely donor specific. Longitudinal TCRalpha and TCRbeta repertoire sequencing tracked T-cell clones expanding and contracting after mild COVID-19 in two donors. Two young, previously healthy adult volunteers, one female and one male, were included in the cohort.

The CDR3 starts with the cysteine, ends with the phenylalanine, and has 18 residues. Only the CDR3 part of the read is kept: 54 bases, read in frame from the first base. Unmatched junction bases come to 14, with V trimmed by 0 bases and J by 4 bases. The CDR1 and CDR2 encoded by the germline V gene are MNHEY and SVGEGT. PBMCs were isolated by Ficoll-Paque density gradient centrifugation. Sequencing was carried out with an Illumina NovaSeq 6000. TCRalpha and TCRbeta cDNA libraries were constructed by 5'RACE with constant-segment primers, with sample barcodes and unique molecular identifiers being introduced. Trizol reagent was used to extract RNA from every sample. Library amplification was performed in two PCR steps, and a second sample barcode and Illumina TruSeq adapters were introduced in the second step. The libraries were sequenced on an Illumina NovaSeq using 2 x 150 bp paired-end reads. On the authors' methods: Demultiplexing of reads and collapsing into UMI-guided consensus sequences were performed with migec v1.2.7. Using mixcr v2.1.11, UMI consensuses were aligned to TRA and TRB V and J templates and then assembled into clonotypes. A clonotype was counted as expanded or contracted only when both edgeR and NoisET called the clonotype significant, with the noise models trained on biological replicates. For edgeR calls, the cutoffs were a false discovery rate-adjusted p below 0.01 and a log2 fold-change threshold of 1. PCA with hierarchical clustering of max-normalized trajectories of the 1000 most abundant clonotypes was used as exploratory dynamics analysis. Each responding clone was given a CD4 or CD8 phenotype based on the CD4+ and CD8+ repertoires, which had been sequenced separately. In TCRdb, the public reads were trimmed at Q25 with fastp and aligned with MiXCR, with productive beta chains retained. Rows matching on CDR3 protein sequence are summarized as one entry with the most common DNA and genes. The authors' filters were not applied to this entry. The sample records some 150,000 distinct CDR3 sequences, roughly 13% of which are singletons. The biggest ten clones account for under 30% of the sample.

The full study reports these points: From day 15 to 85, contracting clones showed balanced CD4/CD8 phenotypes, whereas a second wave of clones that expanded from day 15 to 37 leaned towards CD4+. Only a couple of mild cases were covered in the study, and larger cohorts including severe cases with pre-infection samples were considered necessary. Contracting CD4+ clones turned up mainly in the CM and EM memory subsets, whereas EMRA was where CD8+ clones were enriched. The detection of some responding clones in pre-infection memory suggests that pre-existing cross-reactive memory T cells joined the SARS-CoV-2 response. Whether the second-wave clones peaking on day 37 were SARS-CoV-2 specific was not confirmed.

The V and J genes are TRBV6-2 or TRBV6-3 and TRBJ1-2, with 7 bases aligning to TRBD1. This TCR was recovered from an adult woman who had mild COVID-19 (a few samples of this study predate the infection). The sample titles of this study are shuffled in the database, so cell type and time point are left out; the donor was told from shared clones. The sequenced sample was PBMCs or a T cell subset sorted from them (not recorded which). The CDR3 is CASSYSTSGTDRLYGYTF. The nucleotide sequence reads TGTGCCAGCAGTTACTCAACCTCCGGGACAGATAGACTCTATGGCTACACCTTC.